This TCR beta chain was captured in a study of cytomegalovirus exposure and HLA in healthy donors. PCR amplification relied on 60 Vbeta primers (plus 13 Jbeta primers). Data came from immunoSEQ multiplex PCR; TCRdb stores just in-frame clones and leaves some out. This sample has about 50,000 clones; 81% occur once, and the top ten carry over 2%. The CDR3 runs to 14 residues. From germline, CDR1 is SGHTA and CDR2 FQGNSA. Trimming took 4 bases from V and 0 from J, leaving 8 bases between them. The V and J genes are TRBV7-2 and TRBJ2-3; no definite D call. The TCR comes from a boy aged 10-17 years in good health and CMV-seropositive. Sequencing was carried out using PBMCs. The CDR3 region is CASSSYDSTDTQYF. CDR3 bases: TGTGCCAGCAGCTCCTACGATAGCACAGATACGCAGTATTTT.